The 6 T cell receptor beta chains in this list originate from one sample, sequenced in a study of shared clonotypes between healthy human individuals. Clones were read by immunoSEQ multiplex PCR, and TCRdb kept only the in-frame ones, dropping some. The data show approximately 720,000 clones, about 91% seen once. CD45RO-negative, CCR7-positively selected cells formed the naive CD8 fraction, excluding terminally differentiated effector memory CD45RA+ cells. What was sequenced was naive CD8+ T cells sorted from blood. Source of these receptors: a man aged 25-45 years in good health.

CDR3 in amino acids: CASSTGQGPYEQYF. CDR3 sequence (DNA): TGCGCCAGCAGCACCGGACAGGGACCCTACGAGCAGTACTTC. The chain is built from TRBV4-1 and TRBJ2-7; 8 bases are shared with TRBD1. Germline trimming cut 5 bases from V and 2 bases from J; bases unmatched to any gene: 5. CDR1 and CDR2 (germline): MGHRA, YSYEKL. CDR3 length equals 14 residues.

The chain recombines TRBV9 with TRBJ2-2, with TRBD1 identical over 7 bases. The CDR3 has 16 residues. Germline V gives CDR1 SGDLS, CDR2 YYNGEE. Losses at the gene ends were 4 bases for V and 6 bases for J; bases not matched to a gene: 12. The DNA for the CDR3 is TGTGCCAGCAGCTCGACAGGGACGCCGCCGCCCGGGGAGCTGTTTTTT. Its protein is CASSSTGTPPPGELFF.

The rearrangement joins TRBV5-1 to TRBJ1-1; TRBD1 might be the D (5 bases). Germline assignment: CDR1 SGHRS and CDR2 YFSETQ. This CDR3 is 18 amino acids long. The V and J ends lost 0 bases and 4 bases respectively, with 22 bases between them. CDR3 amino acids: CASSLGVWGEASGTEAFF. In nucleotides, the CDR3 is TGCGCCAGCAGCTTGGGTGTATGGGGCGAGGCTTCGGGCACTGAAGCTTTCTTT.

The gene calls are TRBV19 and TRBJ1-4; D remains ambiguous. This CDR3 is 14 amino acids long. V lost 8 bases, J lost 5 bases, and 15 bases lay in between. Germline V gives CDR1 LNHDA, CDR2 SQIVND (reference sequence). Written as DNA, the CDR3 is TGTGCCAGTCACCCCCCACAGCGAAATGAAAAACTGTTTTTT. Protein sequence: CASHPPQRNEKLFF.

This chain connects TRBV29-1 to TRBJ2-3, with 9 bases fitting TRBD2. V lost 4 bases and J lost 5; bases outside the gene matches: 10. Germline CDR1 reads SQVTM; CDR2 reads ANQGSEA. CDR3 length: 15 residues. CDR3 protein: CSVGLAGEGEDTQYF. The DNA of the CDR3 is TGCAGCGTTGGGTTAGCGGGAGAAGGGGAAGATACGCAGTATTTT.

The V gene is TRBV10-1, the J gene TRBJ2-3, with 7 bases that match TRBD2. The CDR3 sequence is 14 residues long. V trimming: 4 bases; J trimming: 1 base; junction bases outside the gene matches: 2. The germline CDR1 and CDR2 sequences are WNHNN and SYGVQD (reference sequence). CDR3 nucleotides: TGCGCCAGCAGTGGCAGCGGGGGCACAGATACGCAGTATTTT. Protein: CASSGSGGTDTQYF.